This T cell receptor (beta chain) originates from a study of a mutant IDH1 vaccine in newly diagnosed glioma. General observations from the study: Whatever changes occurred in top peripheral T cell clonotypes seemed unrelated to pseudoprogression.

Concerning this clone itself: Its antigen is undetermined.

Libraries were prepared by immunoSEQ multiplex PCR; TCRdb keeps only in-frame clonotypes and omits some of them. Of roughly 60,000 clones in the sample, roughly 71% are singletons; the top ten hold over 3.5%. Stated time point: week 35, safety follow-up. Doses of 300 ug of mutant IDH1 20-mer peptide were given with topical imiquimod. Sequences were derived from PBMCs, sampled from a glioma patient whose treatment included an IDH1 peptide vaccine. This sequence was found in a middle-aged man with glioma.

The CDR3 protein is CASSGTGELNTEAFF. The CDR3 DNA follows: TGTGCCAGTAGTGGGACAGGGGAGTTGAACACTGAAGCTTTCTTT. The J gene is TRBJ1-1, the V gene TRBV19; 10 nucleotides align to TRBD1. Unmatched junction bases numbered 3, after V lost 5 bases and J lost 0 bases. Germline V CDR1 and CDR2: LNHDA, SQIVND (reference sequence). This CDR3 has 15 residues.